The 13 T cell receptor beta chains below were found in one sample sequenced in a study of response to subunit inactivated influenza vaccine. One entry per CDR3 protein, called by TCRdb with MiXCR from the RT-PCR reads. This sample carries 700,000 to 800,000 distinct CDR3 sequences, around a sixth of them seen once, and the ten largest clones take roughly 10%. This sample comprised PBMCs from blood, obtained 5 to 6 days after vaccination. These receptors were obtained from a middle-aged man who received an inactivated influenza vaccine.

This chain uses TRBV5-1 with TRBJ2-3; 7 nucleotides line up with TRBD2. V dropped 3 bases and J dropped 0; count of bases not matched to a gene: 7. Germline V gene data show CDR1 as SGHRS and CDR2 as YFSETQ. CDR3 length: 16 amino acids. The CDR3 DNA reads TGCGCCAGCAGCTCACAACTAGCGCCTAGCACAGATACGCAGTATTTT. Its protein product is CASSSQLAPSTDTQYF. The entire variable domain, with the rest obtained from reference TRBV5-1 and TRBJ2-3, is as follows: KAGVTQTPRYLIKTRGQQVTLSCSPISGHRSVSWYQQTPGQGLQFLFEYFSETQRNKGNFPGRFSGRQFSNSRSEMNVSTLELGDSALYLCASSSQLAPSTDTQYFGPGTRLTVL.

This clonotype was counted many times. V usage is TRBV7-9 and J usage is TRBJ2-5; D may be TRBD1 (5 bases). Trimming took off 1 base at V and 4 bases at J, with 16 bases between the two ends. Germline CDR1 and CDR2: SEHNR and FQNEAQ (reference sequence). The CDR3 totals 16 residues. The CDR3 here is CASSLVGVVSRETQYF. In DNA form, the CDR3 reads TGTGCCAGCAGCTTAGTAGGGGTCGTGTCGCGAGAGACCCAGTACTTC.

This clonotype was seen only a few times. A junction end diverges from the germline sequence, so it may reflect a read error. The CDR3, as DNA: TGTACCAGCAGATTTAGCGGGGGGCTGTACGAGCAGTACTTC. Protein: CTSRFSGGLYEQYF. V is TRBV12-3 or TRBV12-4 and J is TRBJ2-7; the match to TRBD2 covers 10 bases. The CDR3 is 14 residues long.

Comment on this clonotype: Sequence at one end of the junction differs from germline and may be a read error. The chain couples TRBV12-3 or TRBV12-4 to TRBJ2-1, with D uncertain. The length of the CDR3 is 12 residues. The CDR3 loop is CATYGPYNGQFF. The CDR3 DNA is TGTGCCACCTATGGACCTTACAATGGGCAGTTCTTC.

V and J are TRBV7-9 and TRBJ2-5; no clear D. Germline CDR1 reads SEHNR; CDR2 reads FQNEAQ (reference sequence). The length of the CDR3 is 15 residues. The V end was cut by 0 bases, the J end by 3 bases, with 11 bases between. CDR3 amino acids: CASSLAQLRKETQYF. CDR3 sequence (DNA): TGTGCCAGCAGCTTAGCACAACTAAGGAAAGAGACCCAGTACTTC.

The sample holds many counts of this clonotype. The gene calls are TRBV7-6 and TRBJ2-1, with D perhaps TRBD1 (6 bases). V was cut by 5 bases and J by 3 bases, with 11 bases left in between. The CDR3 has 14 amino acids. Germline values: CDR1 SGHVS, CDR2 FNYEAQ. The DNA of the CDR3 is TGTGCCAGCAGCAATGGGGGACACTACAATGAGCAGTTCTTC. Translated, it gives CASSNGGHYNEQFF.

In the case of this clonotype: Compared with germline, one end of the junction differs, possibly owing to a read error. The V call is TRBV5-1, the J call TRBJ2-6; tentatively, D is TRBD1 (6 bases). Germline V gene data show CDR1 as SGHRS and CDR2 as YFSETQ. This CDR3 has 15 amino acids. The CDR3 sequence: CASSSKGAGANDLTF. The CDR3 nucleotides are TGCGCCAGCAGCTCAAAGGGTGCAGGGGCCAACGACCTGACTTTC.

V is TRBV12-3 or TRBV12-4 and J is TRBJ1-5, with TRBD1 matching 8 bases. The CDR3 length is 13 residues. V trimming: 4 bases; J trimming: 5 bases; junction bases outside the gene matches: 1. The CDR3 reads CASSWGQDQPQHF. CDR3 sequence (DNA): TGTGCCAGCAGTTGGGGACAGGATCAGCCCCAGCATTTT.

The J gene is TRBJ2-1, the V gene TRBV5-1, with D possibly being TRBD2 (7 bases). This CDR3 region has 15 residues. Per germline, CDR1 SGHRS and CDR2 YFSETQ. The V end lost 2 bases, the J end lost 5 bases, and 14 bases lay between the germline ends. CDR3 sequence reads: CASSLKGGPHNEQFF. CDR3 nucleotide sequence: TGCGCCAGCAGCTTAAAGGGGGGGCCCCACAATGAGCAGTTCTTC.

This clonotype was recorded only once. The rearrangement links TRBV12-3 or TRBV12-4 to TRBJ1-5, with D hard to call. CDR3 length: 15 amino acids. V was trimmed by 7 bases and J by 0 bases, leaving 13 bases between them. CDR3 region: CASTLGRFSNQPQHF. CDR3 in DNA: TGTGCCAGCACCCTAGGGAGGTTTAGCAATCAGCCCCAGCATTTT.

This clonotype was recorded a few times. The chain is built from TRBV5-6 and TRBJ2-1, with D possibly matching TRBD1 (5 bases). The length of the CDR3 is 15 residues. CDR1 is SGHDT and CDR2 is YYEEEE in the germline V gene. V dropped 4 bases and J dropped 0 bases, with 11 bases sitting between them. CDR3 amino acids: CASSTDRYSYNEQFF. CDR3 nucleotides: TGTGCCAGCAGCACCGACAGATACTCCTACAATGAGCAGTTCTTC.

V gene TRBV27 combines with J gene TRBJ2-2; no clear D. Trimming removed 5 bases from V and 6 bases from J, with 16 bases in between. Germline CDR1 and CDR2: MNHEY and SMNVEV (reference sequence). The CDR3 consists of 15 residues. The chain's CDR3 is CASSPTLRGSGELFF. The CDR3 DNA reads TGTGCCAGCAGTCCGACACTAAGAGGTTCCGGGGAGCTGTTTTTT.

The chain has TRBV27 and TRBJ2-2; TRBD1 matches 8 bases. V shed 0 bases and J 5 bases; nucleotides not matched to a gene: 11. Looked up from germline, CDR1 is MNHEY and CDR2 is SMNVEV (reference sequence). The CDR3 length is 18 residues. The CDR3 region is CASSLSRMAGGYTGELFF. The CDR3 DNA is TGTGCCAGCAGTTTATCCCGGATGGCAGGGGGCTATACCGGGGAGCTGTTTTTT.